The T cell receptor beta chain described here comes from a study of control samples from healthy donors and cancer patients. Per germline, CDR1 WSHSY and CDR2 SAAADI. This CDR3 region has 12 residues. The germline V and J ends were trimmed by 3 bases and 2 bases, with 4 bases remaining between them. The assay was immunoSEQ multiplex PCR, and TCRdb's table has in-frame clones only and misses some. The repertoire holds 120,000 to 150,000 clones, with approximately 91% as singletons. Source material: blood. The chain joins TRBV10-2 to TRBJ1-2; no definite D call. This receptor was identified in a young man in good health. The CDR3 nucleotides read TGCGCCAGCAGTGAACAGAACTATGGCTACACCTTC. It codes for CASSEQNYGYTF.